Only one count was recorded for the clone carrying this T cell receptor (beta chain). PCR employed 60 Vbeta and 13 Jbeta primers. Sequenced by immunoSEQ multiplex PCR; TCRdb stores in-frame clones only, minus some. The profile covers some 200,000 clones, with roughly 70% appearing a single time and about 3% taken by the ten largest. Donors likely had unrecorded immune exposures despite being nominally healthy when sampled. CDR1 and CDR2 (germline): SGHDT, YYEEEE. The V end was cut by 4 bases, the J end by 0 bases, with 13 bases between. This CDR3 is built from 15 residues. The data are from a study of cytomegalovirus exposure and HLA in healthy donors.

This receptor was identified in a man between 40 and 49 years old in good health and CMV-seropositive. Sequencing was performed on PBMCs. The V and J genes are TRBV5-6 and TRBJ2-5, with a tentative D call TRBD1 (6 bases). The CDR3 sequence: CASSLTYRDQETQYF. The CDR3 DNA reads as TGTGCCAGCAGCCTGACCTACAGGGACCAAGAGACCCAGTACTTC.